What follows is one T cell receptor beta chain and its context. Other DNA variants within this sample encode the same CDR3. The data derive from a study of control samples from healthy donors and cancer patients. This table comes from immunoSEQ multiplex PCR, and its TCRdb copy is limited to in-frame clones, with some not included. The repertoire consists of some 130,000 clones, with 70% to 90% occurring once and the leading ten covering 3.4%. The CDR3 has 14 residues. V shed 0 bases, J shed 4 bases, and the junction held 2 bases outside the gene matches. The V gene's germline CDR1 is GTSNPN and CDR2 SVGIG (reference sequence).

The rearrangement links TRBV30 to TRBJ1-5; TRBD1 matches 8 bases. The sequenced material came from blood. This receptor was obtained from a man between 35 and 55 years old in good health. For the CDR3, the DNA is TGTGCCTGGAGTGTAAGACAGGGGAATCAGCCCCAGCATTTT. Amino acid sequence: CAWSVRQGNQPQHF.